The 27 T cell receptor beta chains reported below all come from one sample, sequenced in a study of identical twins. TCRdb fed the 5' RACE reads into MiXCR, producing one record per CDR3 protein. Of about 340,000 distinct CDR3 sequences listed, over 9% are singletons. The same data also contributed to another study, on yellow fever vaccine responses in identical twins.

Sequencing input: CD8+ T cells sorted from blood. These receptors came from a woman between 18 and 29 years old in good health.

Only a few counts were recorded for this clonotype. This rearrangement joins TRBV4-1 to TRBJ1-1, with D possibly TRBD1 on 6 matching bases. The CDR3 consists of 15 residues. The V gene's germline CDR1 is MGHRA and CDR2 YSYEKL. Trimming took off 4 bases at V and 1 base at J, with 13 bases between the two ends. CDR3 coding DNA: TGCGCCAGCAGCCCCTTGACAGGTGAGAACACTGAAGCTTTCTTT. It specifies CASSPLTGENTEAFF.

Ten or more counts support this clonotype. The V gene is TRBV20-1, the J gene TRBJ2-7, with D unclear. V shed 5 bases and J shed 0 bases, with 11 bases lying between them. The CDR3 has 13 residues. Germline V gene data show CDR1 as DFQATT and CDR2 as SNEGSKA (reference sequence). The CDR3 loop is CSAPDPSSYEQYV. Here the CDR3 DNA reads TGCAGTGCTCCGGACCCTAGCTCCTACGAGCAGTACGTC.

This clonotype has a count of ten or more. The chain couples TRBV18 to TRBJ2-3, with unresolved D. With 3 bases removed from V and 1 base from J, the gap between germline ends came to 8 bases. Germline V gene lookup returns CDR1 KGHSH and CDR2 LQKENI. The CDR3 is 14 residues long. The CDR3 protein is CASSPKHRTDTQYF. In nucleotides, the CDR3 is TGTGCCAGCTCACCTAAACATCGCACAGATACGCAGTATTTT. Together with reference TRBV18 and TRBJ2-3, the CDR3 gives the full variable domain: NAGVMQNPRHLVRRRGQEARLRCSPMKGHSHVYWYRQLPEEGLKFMVYLQKENIIDESGMPKERFSAEFPKEGPSILRIQQVVRGDSAAYFCASSPKHRTDTQYFGPGTRLTVL.

This chain connects TRBV2 to TRBJ2-3; D not certain. There are 15 residues in the CDR3. CDR1 is SNHLY, CDR2 FYNNEI, per germline. V was trimmed by 5 bases and J by 0 bases, leaving 12 bases between them. CDR3 amino acids: CASSLSTTSTDTQYF. CDR3 nucleotide sequence: TGTGCCAGCAGTTTGTCGACAACTAGCACAGATACGCAGTATTTT.

This clonotype was found many times. The chain recombines TRBV6-2 or TRBV6-3 with TRBJ1-2; D ambiguous. In germline, CDR1 is MNHEY, CDR2 SVGEGT. This CDR3 has 15 amino acids. V lost 2 bases and J 2 bases, leaving 12 bases between the germline ends. The CDR3 coding sequence is TGTGCCAGCAGTTACGAGGTTCCAGAGAACTATGGCTACACCTTC. Amino acid sequence: CASSYEVPENYGYTF.

At least ten counts were recorded for this clonotype. The chain recombines TRBV29-1 with TRBJ2-1, with 8 positions matching TRBD2. CDR3 length equals 15 residues. Germline CDR1 reads SQVTM; CDR2 reads ANQGSEA. The J segment lost 6 bases and the V segment lost 3 bases, leaving 10 bases of the junction unmatched. The CDR3 nucleotides are TGCAGCGTTGATGGAAGCGGGAGCCGATTCAATGAGCAGTTCTTC. Translating gives CSVDGSGSRFNEQFF.

V gene TRBV15 combines with J gene TRBJ2-7; weak D call: TRBD2 (6 bases). The V end was cut by 1 base, the J end by 0 bases, with 13 bases between. CDR1 is LNHNV, CDR2 YYDKDF, per germline (reference sequence). This CDR3 has 16 amino acids. Here the CDR3 DNA reads TGTGCCACCAGCAGAGGACTAGAGGTTAGCTCCTACGAGCAGTACGTC. Translating gives CATSRGLEVSSYEQYV.

The sample holds many counts of this clonotype. The chain links TRBV12-3 or TRBV12-4 to TRBJ2-3; D ambiguous. This CDR3 is built from 13 residues. Trimming removed 8 bases at V and 6 bases at J, with 15 bases between. In nucleotides, the CDR3 is TGTGCCAGCGAGCTGACGGGTCATGATACGCAGTATTTT. It specifies CASELTGHDTQYF.

In this sample, this clonotype turned up a few times. The rearrangement joins TRBV15 to TRBJ1-4; 8 bases agree with TRBD1. CDR3 length equals 14 residues. J gave up 7 bases and V 4 bases, and 5 bases lay outside the gene matches. Germline lookup yields CDR1 LNHNV and CDR2 YYDKDF (reference sequence). Written as DNA, the CDR3 is TGTGCCACCAGCACAGACAGGGGTTTTGAAAAACTGTTTTTT. This encodes CATSTDRGFEKLFF.

The chain is built from TRBV13 and TRBJ1-1; TRBD1 might be the D (5 bases). Trimming took 3 bases from V and 6 from J, leaving 11 bases between them. The CDR3 spans 13 residues. CDR1 is PRHDT and CDR2 is FYEKMQ in the germline V gene (reference sequence). The CDR3 region has the DNA TGTGCCAGCAGCTTGGGACGACAGCCTGAAGCTTTCTTT. Its translation: CASSLGRQPEAFF.

V gene TRBV7-9 combines with J gene TRBJ2-2; D gene ambiguous. There are 16 residues in the CDR3. Germline CDR1 reads SEHNR; CDR2 reads FQNEAQ (reference sequence). V lost 4 bases to trimming and J lost 0 bases, with 12 bases between them. CDR3 region: CASSSHEEPNTGELFF. The CDR3 nucleotides are TGTGCCAGCAGCTCACACGAAGAACCGAACACCGGGGAGCTGTTTTTT.

The rearrangement joins TRBV9 to TRBJ2-7, with 14 nucleotides matching TRBD2. There are 20 residues in the CDR3. Trimming removed 6 bases from V and 4 bases from J; junction bases left unmatched: 21. CDR1 and CDR2 (germline): SGDLS, YYNGEE. Written as DNA, the CDR3 is TGTGCCAGCAAGAAAACGTCGGGACTAGCGGGGGCGGGGGGCCTATACGAGCAGTACGTC. Its protein is CASKKTSGLAGAGGLYEQYV.

V usage is TRBV7-9 and J usage is TRBJ2-5; TRBD1 or TRBD2 may be the D gene (6 bases each). CDR3 length: 15 residues. From germline, CDR1 is SEHNR and CDR2 FQNEAQ (reference sequence). V was pared by 11 bases and J by 4 bases, with 23 bases between. DNA of the CDR3: TGTGCCGGAGAAGGGGGGTATTCTGGGAGAGAGACCCAGTACTTC. Protein: CAGEGGYSGRETQYF.

This clonotype was counted between two and nine times. V gene TRBV9 combines with J gene TRBJ2-3, with D maybe TRBD2 (6 bases). The CDR3 spans 14 residues. Germline V lookup: CDR1 SGDLS, CDR2 YYNGEE. The germline V and J ends were trimmed by 3 bases and 2 bases, with 10 bases remaining between them. CDR3 sequence (DNA): TGTGCCAGCAGCGGCGGACTATACACAGATACGCAGTATTTT. This encodes CASSGGLYTDTQYF.

This clonotype was found a few times. This sequence joins TRBV4-1 and TRBJ1-2, with a possible D match to TRBD1 (5 bases). The CDR3 extends over 12 amino acids. V lost 2 bases to trimming and J lost 6 bases, with 7 bases between them. Germline assignment: CDR1 MGHRA and CDR2 YSYEKL. The CDR3 loop is CASSQQGDGYTF. The CDR3 region has the DNA TGCGCCAGCAGCCAACAGGGCGATGGCTACACCTTC.

This clonotype showed up many times. This chain joins TRBV5-1 and TRBJ2-1; 8 nucleotides line up with TRBD2. Germline values: CDR1 SGHRS, CDR2 YFSETQ. V was pared by 4 bases and J by 7 bases, with 13 bases of the junction left unmatched. This CDR3 is 16 amino acids long. The CDR3, as DNA: TGCGCCAGCAGCCCCCACCGGGAGGGCTTGTGGAATGAGCAGTTCTTC. Protein product: CASSPHREGLWNEQFF.

This chain joins TRBV11-2 and TRBJ2-3; D perhaps matches TRBD2 (5 bases). Deletions cut 5 bases from V and 5 bases from J, with 14 bases between. CDR3 length equals 14 residues. Germline CDR1 reads SGHAT; CDR2 reads FQNNGV. CDR3 sequence: CASSPLREIDTQYF. Written as DNA, the CDR3 is TGTGCCAGCAGCCCCTTGAGGGAGATAGATACGCAGTATTTT.

This sequence joins TRBV9 and TRBJ2-1; the match to TRBD2 covers 13 bases. The CDR3 runs to 18 residues. V lost 4 bases, J lost 9 bases, and 16 bases stayed unmatched. CDR1 and CDR2 from the germline V gene are SGDLS and YYNGEE. In DNA, the CDR3 is TGTGCCAGCAGCTCTCCTCCAGAGACTAGCGGGAGGTGGGGTGAGCAGTTCTTC. Its protein product is CASSSPPETSGRWGEQFF.

On this clonotype itself: The CDR3 does not end in the conserved phenylalanine or tryptophan, so this is likely a read error. The chain employs TRBV7-9 and TRBJ1-6; D unresolved. Germline CDR1 and CDR2: SEHNR and FQNEAQ (reference sequence). The CDR3 contains 14 residues. The germline V and J ends were trimmed by 1 base and 6 bases, with 7 bases remaining between them. The CDR3: CASSLVVANSPLHV. The CDR3, as DNA: TGTGCCAGCAGCTTAGTGGTTGCTAATTCACCCCTCCACGTT.

The CDR3 sequence: CASSPGGPHNEQFF. In DNA, the CDR3 is TGTGCCAGCAGTCCGGGGGGGCCCCACAATGAGCAGTTCTTC. The rearrangement uses TRBV27 and TRBJ2-1, with TRBD2 matching 8 bases. V was pared by 5 bases and J by 5 bases, with 5 bases of the junction left unmatched. This CDR3 has 14 amino acids. CDR1 is MNHEY, CDR2 SMNVEV, per germline (reference sequence).

This clonotype was observed at least ten times. CDR3 protein: CASSRPGTSDEQFF. The CDR3 DNA follows: TGTGCCAGCAGTCGTCCCGGGACTAGCGATGAGCAGTTCTTC. The chain recombines TRBV12-3 or TRBV12-4 with TRBJ2-1; 10 bases match TRBD2. With 5 bases clipped from V and 8 bases from J, the junction kept 6 bases outside the gene matches. This CDR3 is 14 amino acids long.

There are many counts of this clonotype. The genes are TRBV6-1 and TRBJ2-2, with 7 bases that match TRBD1. In germline, CDR1 is MNHNS, CDR2 SASEGT. Unmatched junction bases numbered 19, after V lost 8 bases and J lost 7 bases. This CDR3 spans 17 amino acids. This chain's CDR3 is CASHLHPGTANRGELFF. CDR3 nucleotide sequence: TGTGCCAGCCACCTCCATCCCGGGACAGCGAATCGCGGGGAGCTGTTTTTT.

This clonotype turned up a few times. The V gene is TRBV12-3 or TRBV12-4, the J gene TRBJ1-5; D gene ambiguous. The CDR3 is 13 amino acids. V was cut by 2 bases and J by 3 bases, with 5 bases left in between. The CDR3 sequence: CASSLTYNQPQHF. Written as DNA, the CDR3 is TGTGCCAGCAGTTTAACCTACAATCAGCCCCAGCATTTT.

The chain has TRBV29-1 and TRBJ2-1; 9 nucleotides align to TRBD1. This CDR3 comprises 19 residues. Germline loops: CDR1 SQVTM, CDR2 ANQGSEA. Losses at the gene ends were 5 bases for V and 6 bases for J; bases not matched to a gene: 23. CDR3 coding DNA: TGCAGCGTTTTTCCCGGGACAGGGAAAATTGGGGATATCGGCAATGAGCAGTTCTTC. Translated: CSVFPGTGKIGDIGNEQFF.

This clonotype was picked up a small number of times. V and J are TRBV7-9 and TRBJ2-4; either TRBD1 or TRBD2 may supply D (6 bases each). Germline V gene sequence: CDR1 SEHNR, CDR2 FQNEAQ (reference sequence). The CDR3 has 13 residues. Trimming cost V 6 bases and J 1 base, with 7 bases left between them. The CDR3 region is CASRGGAKNIQYF. CDR3 coding DNA: TGTGCCAGCAGAGGGGGGGCCAAAAACATTCAGTACTTC.

The CDR3, as DNA: TGTGCCAGCAGCTTAATCCCCAATTCACCCCTCCACTTT. Encoded protein: CASSLIPNSPLHF. This chain joins TRBV11-1 and TRBJ1-6; D gene unclear. From germline, CDR1 is SGHAT and CDR2 FQDESV (reference sequence). Deletions cut 2 bases from V and 7 bases from J, with 6 bases between. CDR3 length equals 13 residues.

At least ten counts were recorded for this clonotype. The chain uses TRBV12-3 or TRBV12-4 and TRBJ2-2; D uncertain. V lost 6 bases to trimming and J lost 5 bases, with 13 bases between them. This CDR3 has 14 residues. The chain's CDR3 is CASSWTGETGELFF. The CDR3 bases are TGTGCCAGCAGCTGGACCGGTGAGACCGGGGAGCTGTTTTTT.